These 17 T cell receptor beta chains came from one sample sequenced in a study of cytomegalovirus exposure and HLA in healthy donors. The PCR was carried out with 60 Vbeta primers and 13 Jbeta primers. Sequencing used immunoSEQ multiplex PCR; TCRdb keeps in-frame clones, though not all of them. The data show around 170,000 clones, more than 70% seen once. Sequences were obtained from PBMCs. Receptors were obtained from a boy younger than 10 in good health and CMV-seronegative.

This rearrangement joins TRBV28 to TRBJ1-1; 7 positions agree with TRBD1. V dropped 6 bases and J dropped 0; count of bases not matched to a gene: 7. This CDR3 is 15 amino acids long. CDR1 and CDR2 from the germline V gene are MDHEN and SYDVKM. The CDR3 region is CASRPSGGVNTEAFF. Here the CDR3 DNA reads TGTGCCAGCAGACCATCAGGGGGTGTGAACACTGAAGCTTTCTTT.

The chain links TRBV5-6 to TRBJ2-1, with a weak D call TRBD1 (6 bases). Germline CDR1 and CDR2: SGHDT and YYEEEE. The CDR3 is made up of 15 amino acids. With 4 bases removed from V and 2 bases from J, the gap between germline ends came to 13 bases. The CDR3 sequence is CASSGGGRPYNEQFF. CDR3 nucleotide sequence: TGTGCCAGCAGCGGGGGCGGGCGGCCCTACAATGAGCAGTTCTTC.

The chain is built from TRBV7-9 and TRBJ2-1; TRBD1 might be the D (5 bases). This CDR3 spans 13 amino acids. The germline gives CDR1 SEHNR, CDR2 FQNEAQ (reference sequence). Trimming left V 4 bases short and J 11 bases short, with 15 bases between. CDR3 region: CASSSLLGEKQFF. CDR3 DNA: TGTGCCAGCAGCTCGCTTCTAGGGGAAAAGCAGTTCTTC.

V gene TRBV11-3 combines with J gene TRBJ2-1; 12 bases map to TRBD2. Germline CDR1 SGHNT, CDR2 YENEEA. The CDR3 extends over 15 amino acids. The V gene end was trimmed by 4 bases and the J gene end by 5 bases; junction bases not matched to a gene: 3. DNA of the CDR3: TGTGCCAGCAGCTCAGGACTAGCGGGGCACAATGAGCAGTTCTTC. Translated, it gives CASSSGLAGHNEQFF.

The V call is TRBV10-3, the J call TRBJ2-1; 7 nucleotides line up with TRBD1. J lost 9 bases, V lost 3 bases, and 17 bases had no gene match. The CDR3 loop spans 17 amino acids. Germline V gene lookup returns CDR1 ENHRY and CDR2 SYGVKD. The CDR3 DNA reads TGTGCCATCAGTGAATGGGACAGTCAAAAGGTCTATGGTGAGCAGTTCTTC. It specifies CAISEWDSQKVYGEQFF.

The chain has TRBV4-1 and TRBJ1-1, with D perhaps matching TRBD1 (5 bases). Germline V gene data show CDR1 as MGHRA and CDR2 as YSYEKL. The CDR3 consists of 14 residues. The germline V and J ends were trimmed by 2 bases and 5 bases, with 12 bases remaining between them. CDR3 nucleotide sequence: TGCGCCAGCAGCCAACCCCGGGGGAGGACTGAAGCTTTCTTT. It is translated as CASSQPRGRTEAFF.

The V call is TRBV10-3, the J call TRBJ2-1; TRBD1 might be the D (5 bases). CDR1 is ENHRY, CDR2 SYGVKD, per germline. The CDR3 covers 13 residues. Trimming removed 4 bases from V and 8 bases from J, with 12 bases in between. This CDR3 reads CAISALDIYEQFF. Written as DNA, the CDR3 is TGTGCCATCAGTGCCTTGGACATCTATGAGCAGTTCTTC.

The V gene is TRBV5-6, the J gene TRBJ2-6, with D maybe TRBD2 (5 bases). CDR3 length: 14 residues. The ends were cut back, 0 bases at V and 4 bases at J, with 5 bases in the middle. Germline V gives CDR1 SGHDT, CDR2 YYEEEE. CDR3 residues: CASSLGRGANVLTF. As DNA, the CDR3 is TGTGCCAGCAGCTTGGGGAGGGGGGCCAACGTCCTGACTTTC.

The CDR3 nucleotides are TGTGCCAGCAGCGGACCGGGACAGCTGTTTTTT. It translates to CASSGPGQLFF. This chain links TRBV27 with TRBJ1-4; TRBD1 aligns across 7 bases. The CDR3 covers 11 residues. Germline CDR1 is MNHEY and CDR2 is SMNVEV (reference sequence). The ends lost 6 bases at V and 14 bases at J; junction bases unmatched: 6.

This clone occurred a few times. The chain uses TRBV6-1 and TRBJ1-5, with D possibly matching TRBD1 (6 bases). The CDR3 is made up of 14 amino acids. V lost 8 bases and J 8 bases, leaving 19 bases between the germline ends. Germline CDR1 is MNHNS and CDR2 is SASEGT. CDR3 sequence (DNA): TGTGCCAGCCTTCGACAGGCAGCCAGGGAGCCCCAGCATTTT. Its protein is CASLRQAAREPQHF.

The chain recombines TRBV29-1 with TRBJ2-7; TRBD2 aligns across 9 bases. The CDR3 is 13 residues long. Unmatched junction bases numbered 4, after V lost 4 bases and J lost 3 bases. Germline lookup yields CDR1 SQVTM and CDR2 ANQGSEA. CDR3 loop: CSVASSGNYEQYF. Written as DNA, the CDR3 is TGCAGCGTTGCGTCTAGCGGGAACTACGAGCAGTACTTC.

The DNA of the CDR3 is TGTGCCAGCAGTTTTCCCACTTTGGTCAAGCAGTACTTC. Translation: CASSFPTLVKQYF. V usage is TRBV27 and J usage is TRBJ2-7; D uncertain. This CDR3 has 13 amino acids. With 3 bases removed from V and 8 bases from J, the gap between germline ends came to 14 bases. Germline CDR1 reads MNHEY; CDR2 reads SMNVEV (reference sequence).

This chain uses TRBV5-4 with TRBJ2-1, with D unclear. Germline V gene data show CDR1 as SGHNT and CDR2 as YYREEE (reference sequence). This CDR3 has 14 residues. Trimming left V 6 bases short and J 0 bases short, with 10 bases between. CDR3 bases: TGTGCCAGCACCCCCACGAGCTCCTACAATGAGCAGTTCTTC. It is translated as CASTPTSSYNEQFF.

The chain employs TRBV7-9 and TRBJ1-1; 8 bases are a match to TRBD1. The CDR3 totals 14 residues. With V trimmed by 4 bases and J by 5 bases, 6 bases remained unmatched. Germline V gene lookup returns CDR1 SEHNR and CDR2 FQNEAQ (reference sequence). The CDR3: CASSSGGQGTEAFF. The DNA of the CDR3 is TGTGCCAGCAGCTCAGGGGGCCAAGGAACTGAAGCTTTCTTT.

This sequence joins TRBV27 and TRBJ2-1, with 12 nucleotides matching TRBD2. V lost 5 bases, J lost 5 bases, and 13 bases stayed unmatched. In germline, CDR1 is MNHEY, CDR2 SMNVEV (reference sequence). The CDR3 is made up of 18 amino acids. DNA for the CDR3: TGTGCCAGCAGTCCCGAGGGCCTGACTAGCGGGAGCGACAATGAGCAGTTCTTC. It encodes CASSPEGLTSGSDNEQFF.

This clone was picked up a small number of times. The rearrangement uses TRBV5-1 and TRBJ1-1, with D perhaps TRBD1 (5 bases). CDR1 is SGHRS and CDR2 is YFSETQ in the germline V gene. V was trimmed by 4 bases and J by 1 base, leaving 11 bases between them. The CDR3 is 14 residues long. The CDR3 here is CASSKNDRNTEAFF. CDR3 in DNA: TGCGCCAGCAGCAAAAATGACAGGAACACTGAAGCTTTCTTT.

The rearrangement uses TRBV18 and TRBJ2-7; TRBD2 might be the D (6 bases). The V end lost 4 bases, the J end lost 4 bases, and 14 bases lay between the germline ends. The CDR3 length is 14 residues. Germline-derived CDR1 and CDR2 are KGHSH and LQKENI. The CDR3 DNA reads TGTGCCAGCTCACTCCGGGGCGGGGTGTACGAGCAGTACTTC. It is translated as CASSLRGGVYEQYF.